At least ten counts were recorded for the clone carrying this TCR beta chain. The antigen is undetermined. The entry originates in a study of Graves' ophthalmopathy and Graves' hyperthyroidism. The germline gives CDR1 MNHNS, CDR2 SASEGT. Germline trimming cut 6 bases from V and 5 bases from J; bases unmatched to any gene: 12. The CDR3 sequence is 15 residues long. Investigators amplified TCR beta CDR3 regions from RNA transcripts. Amplification began with first-round RT-PCR using HTBI primers, then second-round multiplex PCR was performed. TCRdb redid the calling of the multiplex PCR reads with MiXCR, one entry per CDR3 protein. The profile shows 400,000 to 450,000 distinct CDR3 sequences, over 20% of them singletons. General study results and limits: Detection in blood was also observed for most expanded thyroid clonotypes above 0.001 frequency.

Sequenced sample: peripheral blood. The receptor's source is a young woman with stable Graves' hyperthyroidism. V gene TRBV6-1 combines with J gene TRBJ2-5; 7 bases agree with TRBD1. CDR3 region: CASRGAGTVGETQYF. The DNA of the CDR3 is TGTGCCAGCAGGGGAGCCGGGACAGTCGGGGAGACCCAGTACTTC.